The 24 T cell receptor beta chains below all came from one sample that was sequenced in a study of T cell changes during pregnancy in multiple sclerosis. TCRdb keeps only in-frame clones here, not all; method: immunoSEQ multiplex PCR. The sample has some 40,000 clones; 93% are singletons. The material was CD4+ T cells from peripheral blood mononuclear cells, obtained in the first trimester of pregnancy. The receptors stem from a female donor with multiple sclerosis, enrolled in a pregnancy study.

The chain couples TRBV6-4 to TRBJ1-6, with D possibly TRBD1 on 5 matching bases. V was clipped by 5 bases and J by 5 bases, with 10 bases between them. The CDR3 runs 14 residues. The V gene's germline CDR1 is MRHNA and CDR2 SNTAGT. The CDR3 spells CASSIGQNNSPLHF. Written as DNA, the CDR3 is TGTGCCAGCAGTATCGGACAAAATAATTCACCCCTCCACTTT.

The V and J genes are TRBV19 and TRBJ1-2, with a tentative D call TRBD1 (6 bases). CDR1 and CDR2 from the germline V gene are LNHDA and SQIVND (reference sequence). V was pared by 3 bases and J by 0 bases, with 11 bases between. The CDR3 spans 15 residues. The CDR3, as DNA: TGTGCCAGTAGTATCCAGGGGATAGCTAACTATGGCTACACCTTC. It codes for CASSIQGIANYGYTF.

This chain links TRBV4-1 with TRBJ2-6, with D possibly being TRBD1 (6 bases). The CDR3 has 17 residues. Germline values: CDR1 MGHRA, CDR2 YSYEKL. Between the trimmed V and J ends, which lost 4 bases and 0 bases, there was a span of 13 bases. The DNA for the CDR3 is TGCGCCAGCAGCCCCCCCAGGGGCACCTCTGGGGCCAACGTCCTGACTTTC. Amino acid sequence: CASSPPRGTSGANVLTF.

This chain connects TRBV10-1 to TRBJ2-7; D is ambiguous. Trimming pared 3 bases from V and 0 bases from J, leaving 6 bases between. CDR3 size: 13 residues. Germline assignment: CDR1 WNHNN and CDR2 SYGVQD (reference sequence). The CDR3 DNA follows: TGCGCCAGCAGTGACCCTCGCTCCTACGAGCAGTACTTC. Translation: CASSDPRSYEQYF.

The chain uses TRBV28 and TRBJ1-1; 8 bases map to TRBD1. The CDR3 totals 15 residues. CDR1 is MDHEN and CDR2 is SYDVKM in the germline V gene. V lost 1 base to trimming and J lost 4 bases; unmatched junction nucleotides: 5. Here the CDR3 reads CASSLFQGAGTEAFF. CDR3 coding DNA: TGTGCCAGCAGTTTATTCCAGGGGGCGGGCACTGAAGCTTTCTTT.

V and J are TRBV2 and TRBJ1-1, with a tentative D call TRBD1 (5 bases). V was shortened by 7 bases and J by 4 bases, with 19 bases between the two germline ends. This CDR3 is built from 15 residues. The germline gives CDR1 SNHLY, CDR2 FYNNEI. The CDR3 DNA reads TGTGCCAGCATTAAACCCAGGGCCTCGGTCACTGAAGCTTTCTTT. Protein sequence: CASIKPRASVTEAFF.

This rearrangement joins TRBV7-6 to TRBJ1-2, with unresolved D. Germline V CDR1 and CDR2: SGHVS, FNYEAQ. CDR3 size: 15 residues. V dropped 1 base and J dropped 4 bases, with 13 bases sitting between them. The CDR3 DNA sequence: TGTGCCAGCAGCTTAGATGCGGGATCGGGCTATGGCTACACCTTC. It specifies CASSLDAGSGYGYTF.

This chain joins TRBV19 and TRBJ2-1, with D uncertain. There are 16 residues in the CDR3. Trimming took off 5 bases at V and 7 bases at J, with 21 bases between the two ends. CDR1 and CDR2 (germline): LNHDA, SQIVND (reference sequence). The CDR3 DNA reads as TGTGCCAGTAGTTCGCTACTCGCGTGGGCTTCAAATGAGCAGTTCTTC. Protein: CASSSLLAWASNEQFF. Complete variable domain (other parts from reference TRBV19 and TRBJ2-1): DGGITQSPKYLFRKEGQNVTLSCEQNLNHDAMYWYRQDPGQGLRLIYYSQIVNDFQKGDIAEGYSVSREKKESFPLTVTSAQKNPTAFYLCASSSLLAWASNEQFFGPGTRLTVL.

The CDR3 loop is CASSLNMLAGQANEQYF. DNA of the CDR3: TGTGCCAGCAGTTTAAATATGTTGGCGGGACAGGCGAACGAGCAGTACTTC. The V call is TRBV28, the J call TRBJ2-7; TRBD1 matches at 8 bases. J lost 5 bases, V lost 2 bases, and 14 bases had no gene match. This CDR3 is 17 amino acids long. Looked up from germline, CDR1 is MDHEN and CDR2 is SYDVKM.

The V and J genes are TRBV4-2 and TRBJ2-7, with TRBD1 matching 9 bases. J was trimmed by 9 bases and V by 0 bases; bases with no gene match: 12. From germline, CDR1 is LGHNA and CDR2 YNFKEQ. This CDR3 contains 16 residues. CDR3 protein: CASSQDRGQGPSGQYF. The DNA for the CDR3 is TGTGCCAGCAGCCAAGATAGGGGACAGGGTCCCTCCGGGCAGTACTTC.

The chain joins TRBV6-5 to TRBJ2-7; D might be TRBD1 (5 bases). This CDR3 spans 14 amino acids. Trimming removed 9 bases from V and 0 bases from J, with 15 bases in between. Germline-derived CDR1 and CDR2 are MNHEY and SVGAGI. DNA of the CDR3: TGTGCCAGTAAATTGAGACAGATCTCCTACGAGCAGTACTTC. Amino acids: CASKLRQISYEQYF.

The CDR3 DNA is TGTGCCAGCAGCTACACTAGCGGGGGGTTTAATGAGCAGTTCTTC. Translating gives CASSYTSGGFNEQFF. This chain connects TRBV11-3 to TRBJ2-1; 12 bases map to TRBD2. The CDR3 covers 15 residues. The ends lost 4 bases at V and 7 bases at J; junction bases unmatched: 5. CDR1 SGHNT and CDR2 YENEEA come from the germline V gene. Drawing the rest from reference TRBV11-3 and TRBJ2-1, the complete variable domain is EAGVVQSPRYKIIEKKQPVAFWCNPISGHNTLYWYLQNLGQGPELLIRYENEEAVDDSQLPKDRFSAERLKGVDSTLKIQPAELGDSAVYLCASSYTSGGFNEQFFGPGTRLTVL.

The CDR3 coding sequence is TGTGCCAGCAGTTCCCCTCTTAGCGGGGGACTAGAGACCCAGTACTTC. Amino acid sequence: CASSSPLSGGLETQYF. This rearrangement joins TRBV28 to TRBJ2-5; TRBD2 aligns across 9 bases. The CDR3 has 16 residues. The trim removed 4 bases at V and 4 bases at J, leaving 10 bases unmatched. From germline, CDR1 is MDHEN and CDR2 SYDVKM.

This sequence joins TRBV4-3 and TRBJ2-7, with TRBD1 identical over 8 bases. The J segment lost 4 bases and the V segment lost 1 base, leaving 3 bases of the junction unmatched. The CDR3 sequence is 14 residues long. The germline V gene encodes CDR1 LGHNA and CDR2 YSLEER. The CDR3 DNA sequence: TGCGCCAGCAGCCAAGCCCAGGGGGCTTACGAGCAGTACTTC. It codes for CASSQAQGAYEQYF.

V usage is TRBV6-1 and J usage is TRBJ1-2; 9 bases align to TRBD1. This CDR3 region has 16 residues. Germline loops: CDR1 MNHNS, CDR2 SASEGT. Trimming took 0 bases from V and 1 from J; bases not matched to a gene: 3. The CDR3 spells CASSEAGTGFNYGYTF. In DNA, the CDR3 is TGTGCCAGCAGTGAAGCGGGGACAGGGTTTAACTATGGCTACACCTTC.

The V gene is TRBV19, the J gene TRBJ1-5; weak D call: TRBD1 (5 bases). The CDR3 is 14 amino acids. Germline CDR1 reads LNHDA; CDR2 reads SQIVND (reference sequence). Trimming shortened V by 6 bases and J by 0 bases, and 9 bases separated the two germline ends. CDR3 region: CASRGVYSNQPQHF. The CDR3 DNA is TGTGCCAGTAGAGGGGTCTATAGCAATCAGCCCCAGCATTTT.

Concerning this clone: One end of the junction varies from germline; a read error may be responsible. The V call is TRBV2, the J call TRBJ1-2; D gene uncertain. This CDR3 has 11 amino acids. Germline V gene lookup returns CDR1 SNHLY and CDR2 FYNNEI. CDR3 coding DNA: TGTGCCAGCAGAGAAGTCGCGGGCTACACCTTC. This codes for CASREVAGYTF.

This sequence joins TRBV25-1 and TRBJ1-1; 8 positions match TRBD1. J was trimmed by 4 bases and V by 3 bases; bases with no gene match: 4. CDR1 and CDR2 from the germline V gene are MGHDK and SYGVNS. This CDR3 is 14 amino acids long. For the CDR3, the DNA is TGTGCCAGCAGTGATGACAGGGGTTTCACTGAAGCTTTCTTT. As protein: CASSDDRGFTEAFF.

V usage is TRBV7-7 and J usage is TRBJ1-2; 7 bases align to TRBD1. This CDR3 has 17 residues. Germline V gene sequence: CDR1 SSHAT, CDR2 FNYEAQ (reference sequence). The V gene end was trimmed by 5 bases and the J gene end by 6 bases; junction bases not matched to a gene: 18. The CDR3 coding sequence is TGTGCCAGCAGCCCCCTGACAGGGATTTTGGGTCCGCATGGCTACACCTTC. Translating gives CASSPLTGILGPHGYTF.

The chain links TRBV6-5 to TRBJ2-1; 8 bases agree with TRBD1. CDR1 MNHEY and CDR2 SVGAGI come from the germline V gene. The CDR3 contains 13 residues. Losses at the gene ends were 5 bases for V and 10 bases for J; bases not matched to a gene: 7. The CDR3 is CASSESGQGEQFF. DNA for the CDR3: TGTGCCAGCAGTGAAAGCGGACAGGGAGAGCAGTTCTTC.

V and J are TRBV27 and TRBJ2-5; D might be TRBD2 (5 bases). Germline values: CDR1 MNHEY, CDR2 SMNVEV (reference sequence). The CDR3 loop spans 16 amino acids. V dropped 4 bases and J dropped 2 bases, with 17 bases sitting between them. The CDR3 DNA is TGTGCCAGCAGTTCCCCTCGGTACAGCGGACAAGAGACCCAGTACTTC. It translates to CASSSPRYSGQETQYF.

The chain joins TRBV5-4 to TRBJ1-6, with D unresolved. Germline V gives CDR1 SGHNT, CDR2 YYREEE (reference sequence). With 0 bases removed from V and 8 bases from J, the gap between germline ends came to 12 bases. This CDR3 contains 15 residues. The CDR3 bases are TGTGCCAGCAGCTTGGGGGTTAGTCGGGATTCACCCCTCCACTTT. Amino acid sequence: CASSLGVSRDSPLHF.

The rearrangement joins TRBV5-1 to TRBJ2-1; 12 positions agree with TRBD1. This CDR3 has 16 residues. Unmatched junction bases numbered 8, after V lost 4 bases and J lost 6 bases. Germline V gene lookup returns CDR1 SGHRS and CDR2 YFSETQ. The CDR3 sequence is CASSPDRDRGLNEQFF. The CDR3 region has the DNA TGCGCCAGCAGCCCCGACCGGGACAGGGGGCTCAATGAGCAGTTCTTC.

The chain is built from TRBV7-2 and TRBJ1-2; D is possibly TRBD1 (5 bases). The V end lost 5 bases, the J end lost 7 bases, and 14 bases lay between the germline ends. Germline V gene lookup returns CDR1 SGHTA and CDR2 FQGNSA. CDR3 length: 13 amino acids. The CDR3 DNA reads TGTGCCAGCAGCCGAGAGATAGGGGTTGGCTACACCTTC. It encodes CASSREIGVGYTF. Filled out from reference TRBV7-2 and TRBJ1-2, the complete variable domain reads GAGVSQSPSNKVTEKGKDVELRCDPISGHTALYWYRQSLGQGLEFLIYFQGNSAPDKSGLPSDRFSAERTGGSVSTLTIQRTQQEDSAVYLCASSREIGVGYTFGSGTRLTVV.